Below, 27 T cell receptor beta chains from the same sample are listed, as sequenced in a study of blood T cell repertoires in COVID-19. TCRdb's copy holds only in-frame clones and misses some; the assay was immunoSEQ multiplex PCR. Found here are a few hundred thousand clones, about 89% of them singletons; the top ten hold approximately 4.1%. The sequencing input was PBMCs or T cells enriched from blood (not recorded which). Receptors originate from a woman under 40 who had recovered from COVID-19.

The chain carries TRBV6-5 and TRBJ1-1; no firm D call. Between the trimmed V and J ends, which lost 6 bases and 6 bases, there was a span of 17 bases. CDR3 length: 14 residues. Germline values: CDR1 MNHEY, CDR2 SVGAGI. In nucleotides, the CDR3 is TGTGCCAGCAGAGCTGACACGGGGATACCTGAAGCTTTCTTT. Protein: CASRADTGIPEAFF.

The table lists this clone with a count of one. V gene TRBV29-1 combines with J gene TRBJ2-3, with 7 bases lining up with TRBD2. CDR1 is SQVTM, CDR2 ANQGSEA, per germline. The CDR3 spans 13 residues. The J segment lost 0 bases and the V segment lost 6 bases, leaving 3 bases of the junction unmatched. The CDR3 nucleotides read TGCAGCGTGGCCGGGGGGAGCACAGATACGCAGTATTTT. Protein: CSVAGGSTDTQYF.

This chain uses TRBV28 with TRBJ1-1; no definite D call. Looked up from germline, CDR1 is MDHEN and CDR2 is SYDVKM. The CDR3 has 11 amino acids. V gave up 4 bases and J gave up 11 bases, with 11 bases separating them. CDR3 sequence reads: CASSSLARAFF. The CDR3 DNA follows: TGTGCCAGCAGTTCCTTAGCTAGGGCTTTCTTT.

The chain is built from TRBV7-8 and TRBJ2-3, with TRBD2 matching over 7 bases. V lost 4 bases to trimming and J lost 2 bases; unmatched junction nucleotides: 6. CDR3 length: 15 residues. Germline V gene sequence: CDR1 SGHVS, CDR2 FQNEAQ. The CDR3, as DNA: TGTGCCAGCAGCTCCAGCGGGGCACCCACAGATACGCAGTATTTT. Translation: CASSSSGAPTDTQYF.

The genes are TRBV30 and TRBJ2-7, with D possibly matching TRBD1 (6 bases). V lost 2 bases and J lost 7, with 9 bases in between. Germline V gene data show CDR1 as GTSNPN and CDR2 as SVGIG (reference sequence). The CDR3 loop spans 11 amino acids. This chain's CDR3 is CAWSSQGEQYF. The DNA for the CDR3 is TGTGCCTGGAGTTCACAGGGAGAGCAGTACTTC.

The chain recombines TRBV7-9 with TRBJ2-1; D might be TRBD2 (6 bases). V was shortened by 3 bases and J by 8 bases, with 14 bases between the two germline ends. The length of the CDR3 is 14 residues. Germline V gives CDR1 SEHNR, CDR2 FQNEAQ (reference sequence). The CDR3 region has the DNA TGTGCCAGCAGCTTCTCTGGGAGGACCCATGAGCAGTTCTTC. It encodes CASSFSGRTHEQFF.

The CDR3 spells CASSLRTGNDLGGTQYF. CDR3 DNA sequence: TGTGCCAGCAGCCTCCGGACAGGGAATGATTTAGGTGGGACCCAGTACTTC. This chain joins TRBV7-8 and TRBJ2-5; 8 nucleotides agree with TRBD1. The V gene end was trimmed by 5 bases and the J gene end by 7 bases; junction bases not matched to a gene: 18. The CDR3 runs to 17 residues. From germline, CDR1 is SGHVS and CDR2 FQNEAQ.

The chain joins TRBV7-2 to TRBJ1-2; possibly TRBD1 for D (6 bases). The V gene lost 3 bases and the J gene lost 5 bases, with 19 bases spanning the gap. The CDR3 length is 16 residues. Germline V gives CDR1 SGHTA, CDR2 FQGNSA. In nucleotides, the CDR3 is TGTGCCAGCAGCTTGGAAACCATCCAGGGGATATATGGCTACACCTTC. This gives the protein CASSLETIQGIYGYTF.

The rearrangement joins TRBV27 to TRBJ2-2, with D possibly being TRBD2 (6 bases). CDR1 is MNHEY and CDR2 is SMNVEV in the germline V gene (reference sequence). This CDR3 spans 18 amino acids. Between the trimmed V and J ends, which lost 1 base and 7 bases, there was a span of 22 bases. CDR3 sequence reads: CASSLFAGGLGVLGELFF. In DNA, the CDR3 is TGTGCCAGCAGTTTATTCGCCGGGGGACTGGGTGTCCTCGGGGAGCTGTTTTTT.

DNA for the CDR3: TGTGCCATCAGTGAGTCGAGACAGGGCTATGGCTACACCTTC. Translating gives CAISESRQGYGYTF. V gene TRBV10-3 combines with J gene TRBJ1-2; 7 positions match TRBD1. J was trimmed by 4 bases and V by 0 bases; bases with no gene match: 2. CDR1 and CDR2 (germline): ENHRY, SYGVKD. The CDR3 runs 14 residues.

The chain couples TRBV28 to TRBJ1-1, with 7 nucleotides matching TRBD1. The V and J ends lost 4 bases and 11 bases, in that order; junction bases with no gene match: 13. This CDR3 spans 14 amino acids. Germline V lookup: CDR1 MDHEN, CDR2 SYDVKM. The CDR3 sequence: CASSSETGRVEAFF. The CDR3 nucleotides read TGTGCCAGCAGTTCTGAGACAGGGCGCGTCGAGGCTTTCTTT.

A remark on this clone: The sample contains more than one DNA sequence encoding this CDR3. The chain recombines TRBV27 with TRBJ1-1, with 7 bases identical to TRBD1. The CDR3 covers 14 residues. Germline trimming cut 5 bases from V and 0 bases from J; bases unmatched to any gene: 3. Per the germline V gene, CDR1 is MNHEY and CDR2 is SMNVEV (reference sequence). This CDR3 reads CASSVTGLNTEAFF. The CDR3 nucleotides read TGTGCCAGCAGTGTGACAGGGTTGAACACTGAAGCTTTCTTT.

The V and J genes are TRBV5-1 and TRBJ1-2; no reliable D call. V dropped 0 bases and J dropped 8 bases, with 17 bases sitting between them. Germline V CDR1 and CDR2: SGHRS, YFSETQ. The CDR3 contains 15 residues. The CDR3 bases are TGCGCCAGCAGCTTGGTTGCGTCGTGGAGTTCGGGCTACACCTTC. This encodes CASSLVASWSSGYTF.

CDR3 sequence reads: CASSQSRLTSDEQFF. As DNA, the CDR3 is TGCGCCAGCAGCCAATCTAGGCTGACTTCCGATGAGCAGTTCTTC. This chain joins TRBV4-3 and TRBJ2-1, with D unresolved. In germline, CDR1 is LGHNA, CDR2 YSLEER. The ends were cut back, 2 bases at V and 8 bases at J, with 16 bases in the middle. The CDR3 contains 15 residues.

The chain couples TRBV7-9 to TRBJ2-3, with TRBD2 identical over 10 bases. Germline trimming cut 1 base from V and 7 bases from J; bases unmatched to any gene: 5. Germline V gene sequence: CDR1 SEHNR, CDR2 FQNEAQ (reference sequence). The CDR3 loop spans 15 amino acids. This CDR3 reads CASSLDPSGSNTQYF. As DNA, the CDR3 is TGTGCCAGCAGCTTAGACCCTAGCGGGAGTAATACGCAGTATTTT.

The table lists this clone with a few counts. V is TRBV4-2 and J is TRBJ2-5; perhaps TRBD2 as D (5 bases). The V gene lost 2 bases and the J gene lost 4 bases, with 11 bases spanning the gap. This CDR3 is built from 14 residues. The germline V gene has CDR1 LGHNA and CDR2 YNFKEQ. This CDR3 is CASSQSDSGETQYF. The CDR3 DNA follows: TGTGCCAGCAGCCAATCGGACTCCGGAGAGACCCAGTACTTC.

There are many counts of this clone. The V gene is TRBV28, the J gene TRBJ1-1, with 9 positions matching TRBD1. The CDR3 runs to 14 residues. V dropped 5 bases and J dropped 10; count of bases not matched to a gene: 11. The germline gives CDR1 MDHEN, CDR2 SYDVKM. The CDR3 loop is CASSPGTGMRGAFF. DNA of the CDR3: TGTGCCAGCAGTCCCGGGACAGGGATGCGGGGAGCTTTCTTT.

This clone was seen many times. V gene TRBV6-2 or TRBV6-3 combines with J gene TRBJ1-5, with D maybe TRBD1 (5 bases). Trimming removed 2 bases from V and 9 bases from J, with 14 bases in between. The CDR3 consists of 14 residues. Germline V gene sequence: CDR1 MNHEY, CDR2 SVGEGT. CDR3 sequence: CASSYLGSGRPQHF. The DNA for the CDR3 is TGTGCCAGCAGTTACCTTGGTTCAGGGCGGCCCCAGCATTTT.

This rearrangement joins TRBV5-1 to TRBJ2-6, with 8 bases fitting TRBD1. The CDR3 spans 19 residues. Germline CDR1 and CDR2: SGHRS and YFSETQ. J gave up 0 bases and V 4 bases, and 12 bases lay outside the gene matches. CDR3 protein: CASSRSTGTGNSGANVLTF. The DNA of the CDR3 is TGCGCCAGCAGCCGCTCGACCGGGACAGGCAACTCTGGGGCCAACGTCCTGACTTTC.

This chain connects TRBV30 to TRBJ1-1; a weak D match, TRBD1 (5 bases). Per the germline V gene, CDR1 is GTSNPN and CDR2 is SVGIG (reference sequence). V lost 0 bases and J 4 bases, leaving 18 bases between the germline ends. This CDR3 region has 16 residues. DNA for the CDR3: TGTGCCTGGAGTGTCACAAGGGGCGTAGGGGTCACTGAAGCTTTCTTT. Encoded protein: CAWSVTRGVGVTEAFF. Filled out from reference TRBV30 and TRBJ1-1, the complete variable domain reads SQTIHQWPATLVQPVGSPLSLECTVEGTSNPNLYWYRQAAGRGLQLLFYSVGIGQISSEVPQNLSASRPQDRQFILSSKKLLLSDSGFYLCAWSVTRGVGVTEAFFGQGTRLTVV.

The chain recombines TRBV4-1 with TRBJ2-2, with 7 bases identical to TRBD1. The CDR3 has 16 residues. The V segment lost 3 bases and the J segment 4 bases; nucleotides outside the gene matches: 8. CDR1 is MGHRA and CDR2 is YSYEKL in the germline V gene. The CDR3 DNA reads TGCGCCAGCAGCCACCGCGGACAGGCGGGCACCGGGGAGCTGTTTTTT. Protein product: CASSHRGQAGTGELFF.

V is TRBV5-4 and J is TRBJ2-5; tentatively, D is TRBD1 (5 bases). The CDR3 extends over 15 amino acids. The V gene's germline CDR1 is SGHNT and CDR2 YYREEE (reference sequence). The V end was cut by 1 base, the J end by 7 bases, with 17 bases between. CDR3 amino acids: CASSLNRGHFGTQYF. The CDR3 region has the DNA TGTGCCAGCAGCTTGAATCGTGGACATTTCGGGACCCAGTACTTC.

The V call is TRBV28, the J call TRBJ1-2; maybe TRBD1 (6 bases). Trimming pared 6 bases from V and 7 bases from J, leaving 12 bases between. CDR1 is MDHEN, CDR2 SYDVKM, per germline. The CDR3 loop spans 12 amino acids. The CDR3 coding sequence is TGTGCCAGCAGCAAACAGGGTAGTGGCTACACCTTC. It translates to CASSKQGSGYTF.

The chain carries TRBV7-2 and TRBJ2-1, with D uncertain. CDR3 length equals 12 residues. V was shortened by 4 bases and J by 10 bases, with 11 bases between the two germline ends. Germline V lookup: CDR1 SGHTA, CDR2 FQGNSA. This CDR3 is CASSSPPREQFF. CDR3 in DNA: TGTGCCAGCAGCTCCCCTCCTAGAGAGCAGTTCTTC. The variable domain in full, with the rest retrieved from reference TRBV7-2 and TRBJ2-1, is GAGVSQSPSNKVTEKGKDVELRCDPISGHTALYWYRQSLGQGLEFLIYFQGNSAPDKSGLPSDRFSAERTGGSVSTLTIQRTQQEDSAVYLCASSSPPREQFFGPGTRLTVL.

The CDR3 loop reads CAWGQYNSPLHF. CDR3 nucleotides: TGTGCCTGGGGGCAGTATAATTCACCCCTCCACTTT. The gene calls are TRBV30 and TRBJ1-6, with D unclear. The germline CDR1 and CDR2 sequences are GTSNPN and SVGIG (reference sequence). V lost 5 bases and J lost 4, with 6 bases in between. The CDR3 covers 12 residues.

The chain has TRBV11-2 and TRBJ2-1; tentatively, D is TRBD2 (6 bases). The germline gives CDR1 SGHAT, CDR2 FQNNGV. The CDR3 extends over 15 amino acids. The germline V and J ends were trimmed by 1 base and 0 bases, with 7 bases remaining between them. The CDR3 loop reads CASSLVGSSYNEQFF. DNA of the CDR3: TGTGCCAGCAGCTTAGTCGGGAGCTCCTACAATGAGCAGTTCTTC.

The chain has TRBV4-1 and TRBJ2-6; D is uncertain. V lost 1 base, J lost 1 base, and 17 bases lay in between. The CDR3 is made up of 19 amino acids. From germline, CDR1 is MGHRA and CDR2 YSYEKL. Here the CDR3 reads CASSQGEIQIFSGANVLTF. CDR3 in DNA: TGCGCCAGCAGCCAAGGAGAAATCCAAATCTTTTCTGGGGCCAACGTCCTGACTTTC.